A single sample is the source of the 27 T cell receptor beta chains below, sequenced in a study of CD8 T cells in ankylosing spondylitis. TCRdb reprocessed the 5' RACE reads via MiXCR and lists one record per CDR3 protein. The sample contains around 130,000 distinct CDR3 sequences, approximately 10% of which appear only once. Sequenced sample: blood, either unsorted or a sorted T cell fraction (not recorded which). The receptors come from a male donor with ankylosing spondylitis or in good health (not recorded which).

This clonotype showed up many times. The chain has TRBV20-1 and TRBJ2-5; D is tentatively TRBD1 or TRBD2 (5 bases each). Germline CDR1 is DFQATT and CDR2 is SNEGSKA (reference sequence). V gave up 6 bases and J gave up 5 bases, with 16 bases separating them. This CDR3 has 13 amino acids. CDR3 coding DNA: TGCAGTGCGCCAGGGACCAATCGGGAGACCCAGTACTTC. Translation: CSAPGTNRETQYF.

This clonotype showed up many times. This chain uses TRBV7-3 with TRBJ2-7; 7 nucleotides agree with TRBD2. This CDR3 is 15 amino acids long. The ends lost 5 bases at V and 1 base at J; junction bases unmatched: 8. CDR1 SGHTA and CDR2 FQGTGA come from the germline V gene. CDR3 loop: CASSRGLGDSYEQYF. Written as DNA, the CDR3 is TGTGCCAGCAGCAGAGGACTAGGCGATTCCTACGAGCAGTACTTC.

This clonotype was detected ten times or more. The chain has TRBV5-1 and TRBJ1-6; possible D gene TRBD1, 6 bases. CDR1 is SGHRS, CDR2 YFSETQ, per germline. V shed 1 base and J shed 7 bases, with 12 bases lying between them. The CDR3 length is 15 residues. CDR3 bases: TGCGCCAGCAGCTTGTCTGGACAGCGGAATTCACCCCTCCACTTT. Encoded protein: CASSLSGQRNSPLHF.

Remarks on this clonotype: Germline is not matched at one junction end, which may reflect a read error. The gene calls are TRBV30 and TRBJ2-7; D is uncertain. The CDR3 contains 14 residues. Looked up from germline, CDR1 is GTSNPN and CDR2 is SVGIG (reference sequence). The CDR3: CAWSRDTFSYQQYF. For the CDR3, the DNA is TGTGCCTGGAGCCGCGACACTTTCTCCTACCAGCAGTACTTC. The whole variable domain, remainder taken from reference TRBV30 and TRBJ2-7, is SQTIHQWPATLVQPVGSPLSLECTVEGTSNPNLYWYRQAAGRGLQLLFYSVGIGQISSEVPQNLSASRPQDRQFILSSKKLLLSDSGFYLCAWSRDTFSYQQYFGPGTRLTVT.

This clonotype was counted only a few times. This chain joins TRBV4-3 and TRBJ1-2, with 7 bases that match TRBD1. Germline V gene data show CDR1 as LGHNA and CDR2 as YSLEER. V shed 0 bases, J shed 6 bases, and the junction held 7 bases outside the gene matches. CDR3 length: 15 residues. The CDR3 nucleotides read TGCGCCAGCAGCCAAGAAACAGACAGGGTGGATGGCTACACCTTC. Translated: CASSQETDRVDGYTF.

This clonotype was observed many times. The V gene is TRBV20-1, the J gene TRBJ2-2; D call uncertain. V dropped 5 bases and J dropped 0 bases, with 7 bases sitting between them. The CDR3 contains 13 residues. Germline V lookup: CDR1 DFQATT, CDR2 SNEGSKA (reference sequence). CDR3 loop: CSARYSNTGELFF. The DNA of the CDR3 is TGCAGTGCTCGCTACTCGAACACCGGGGAGCTGTTTTTT.

This clonotype came up a few times. This chain joins TRBV9 and TRBJ1-5; D gene uncertain. The CDR3 runs to 14 residues. V lost 3 bases, J lost 1 base, and 8 bases lay in between. The germline gives CDR1 SGDLS, CDR2 YYNGEE. This chain's CDR3 is CASSGSGSNQPQHF. CDR3 bases: TGTGCCAGCAGCGGCAGCGGGAGCAATCAGCCCCAGCATTTT.

This clonotype was picked up many times. This chain joins TRBV5-1 and TRBJ2-2; no reliable D call. V lost 0 bases and J lost 5, with 8 bases in between. CDR1 SGHRS and CDR2 YFSETQ come from the germline V gene. The CDR3 has 14 residues. The CDR3 region is CASSLESGTGELFF. CDR3 in DNA: TGCGCCAGCAGCTTGGAGTCGGGTACCGGGGAGCTGTTTTTT.

This clonotype was detected a few times. This sequence joins TRBV12-3 or TRBV12-4 and TRBJ2-1; a possible D gene is TRBD2 (6 bases). Trimming stripped 2 bases from V and 7 bases from J, with 12 bases between. This CDR3 contains 14 residues. The CDR3: CASSLNRAGNEQFF. CDR3 nucleotide sequence: TGTGCCAGCAGTTTAAATCGAGCGGGTAATGAGCAGTTCTTC.

Remarks on this clonotype: One end of the junction is discordant with germline, which a read error may explain. The chain combines TRBV5-6 with TRBJ2-1; TRBD2 might be the D (5 bases). Germline assignment: CDR1 SGHDT and CDR2 YYEEEE. The CDR3 loop spans 12 amino acids. The CDR3 is CASSPTGNDQFF. The CDR3 DNA reads as TGTGCCAGCAGCCCGACCGGGAATGACCAGTTCTTC.

The chain carries TRBV7-2 and TRBJ1-3; 7 bases are a match to TRBD1. CDR3 length equals 14 residues. Germline V gene lookup returns CDR1 SGHTA and CDR2 FQGNSA. J gave up 4 bases and V 7 bases, and 7 bases lay outside the gene matches. CDR3 amino acids: CASTVTGLGNTIYF. CDR3 DNA sequence: TGTGCCAGCACCGTGACAGGGTTAGGAAACACCATATATTTT.

The rearrangement uses TRBV30 and TRBJ2-1; 10 bases fit TRBD2. Germline CDR1 is GTSNPN and CDR2 is SVGIG (reference sequence). V trimming: 3 bases; J trimming: 8 bases; junction bases outside the gene matches: 7. The CDR3 is made up of 14 amino acids. In DNA, the CDR3 is TGTGCCTGGAGGCGGTCTAGCGGGAGTTATGAGCAGTTCTTC. Its translation: CAWRRSSGSYEQFF.

This clonotype was seen at least ten times. The chain couples TRBV5-1 to TRBJ2-3; 7 bases are shared with TRBD1. J lost 8 bases, V lost 4 bases, and 19 bases had no gene match. The V gene's germline CDR1 is SGHRS and CDR2 YFSETQ. CDR3 size: 17 residues. CDR3 sequence reads: CASSEDGTTTGWGTQYF. The CDR3, as DNA: TGCGCCAGCAGCGAGGACGGGACGACGACAGGGTGGGGTACGCAGTATTTT.

This clonotype was seen repeatedly, ten times or more. This chain links TRBV29-1 with TRBJ2-7, with 9 nucleotides matching TRBD2. Germline V gives CDR1 SQVTM, CDR2 ANQGSEA. The CDR3 extends over 15 amino acids. V was pared by 2 bases and J by 6 bases, with 11 bases of the junction left unmatched. CDR3 in DNA: TGCAGCGTTGAACCCTCGGGGCTAGCGGGATCCGAGCAGTACTTC. Translating it yields CSVEPSGLAGSEQYF.

At least ten counts were recorded for this clonotype. The chain links TRBV20-1 to TRBJ1-3; perhaps TRBD1 as D (5 bases). Trimming removed 3 bases at V and 3 bases at J, with 9 bases between. CDR1 DFQATT and CDR2 SNEGSKA come from the germline V gene (reference sequence). The CDR3 extends over 13 amino acids. CDR3 nucleotides: TGCAGTGCTAGTGAGACAGTTGGAAACACCATATATTTT. Its protein product is CSASETVGNTIYF.

This rearrangement joins TRBV19 to TRBJ1-1, with 7 bases aligning to TRBD1. Germline loops: CDR1 LNHDA, CDR2 SQIVND (reference sequence). V lost 6 bases and J lost 3; bases outside the gene matches: 16. The CDR3 sequence is 17 residues long. CDR3: CASRPTGQRPWDTEAFF. CDR3 sequence (DNA): TGTGCCAGTAGACCTACGGGACAGCGCCCATGGGACACTGAAGCTTTCTTT. The full variable domain, in which reference TRBV19 and TRBJ1-1 provide the parts outside the CDR3, is DGGITQSPKYLFRKEGQNVTLSCEQNLNHDAMYWYRQDPGQGLRLIYYSQIVNDFQKGDIAEGYSVSREKKESFPLTVTSAQKNPTAFYLCASRPTGQRPWDTEAFFGQGTRLTVV.

This clonotype was seen at least ten times. The CDR3 is CASSFRFSAPDTQYF. The DNA for the CDR3 is TGTGCCAGCAGCTTTCGTTTTAGCGCACCAGATACGCAGTATTTT. V usage is TRBV7-8 and J usage is TRBJ2-3; TRBD2 is a possible D gene (5 bases). Germline V gene sequence: CDR1 SGHVS, CDR2 FQNEAQ. V was cut by 3 bases and J by 4 bases, with 14 bases left in between. The CDR3 loop spans 15 amino acids.

This clonotype was counted ten times or more. The gene calls are TRBV7-2 and TRBJ2-2; D might be TRBD1 (5 bases). V lost 5 bases, J lost 11 bases, and 12 bases lay in between. The CDR3 has 12 amino acids. Germline-derived CDR1 and CDR2 are SGHTA and FQGNSA. Written as DNA, the CDR3 is TGTGCCAGCAGCAAAAGACAGCGAGAGCTGTTTTTT. The encoded protein is CASSKRQRELFF.

Many counts were recorded for this clonotype. V gene TRBV27 combines with J gene TRBJ2-1; D possibly corresponds to TRBD2 (6 bases). This CDR3 region has 16 residues. Trimming took 8 bases from V and 3 from J, leaving 20 bases between them. The germline gives CDR1 MNHEY, CDR2 SMNVEV (reference sequence). This chain's CDR3 is CASLSLGAGDYNEQFF. Here the CDR3 DNA reads TGTGCCAGCCTATCCCTGGGAGCGGGTGACTACAATGAGCAGTTCTTC.

This chain connects TRBV5-6 to TRBJ2-3; tentatively, D is TRBD1 (5 bases). Between the trimmed V and J ends, which lost 0 bases and 4 bases, there was a span of 12 bases. CDR3 length: 15 residues. The V gene's germline CDR1 is SGHDT and CDR2 YYEEEE. The CDR3 coding sequence is TGTGCCAGCAGCTTGGTAGGTAGGGGCCCAGATACGCAGTATTTT. This gives the protein CASSLVGRGPDTQYF.

This rearrangement joins TRBV5-1 to TRBJ2-7; D is possibly TRBD1 (5 bases). The CDR3 runs 13 residues. Between the trimmed V and J ends, which lost 4 bases and 3 bases, there was a span of 11 bases. CDR1 and CDR2 (germline): SGHRS, YFSETQ. The CDR3 sequence: CASSPDSVYEQYF. The CDR3 bases are TGCGCCAGCAGCCCCGACAGCGTCTACGAGCAGTACTTC.

There are many counts of this clonotype. The chain is built from TRBV11-2 and TRBJ2-1; the D is unclear. The CDR3 extends over 15 amino acids. Germline-derived CDR1 and CDR2 are SGHAT and FQNNGV. Trimming took off 0 bases at V and 7 bases at J, with 13 bases between the two ends. Here the CDR3 reads CASSLDQLHVNEQFF. CDR3 nucleotide sequence: TGTGCCAGCAGCTTAGATCAGTTACATGTGAATGAGCAGTTCTTC.

This clonotype has at least ten counts. J is TRBJ2-1 and V is TRBV29-1; 7 positions match TRBD1. CDR1 is SQVTM, CDR2 ANQGSEA, per germline. The CDR3 covers 15 residues. The V gene end was trimmed by 5 bases and the J gene end by 0 bases; junction bases not matched to a gene: 7. The CDR3 bases are TGCAGCGTTTATGACTCAGGGGGCTCCTACAATGAGCAGTTCTTC. It encodes CSVYDSGGSYNEQFF.

This clonotype appeared many times. The chain links TRBV7-6 to TRBJ2-3; 9 nucleotides align to TRBD2. Trimming at V came to 1 base and at J to 0 bases, leaving 2 bases not matched to a gene. CDR1 SGHVS and CDR2 FNYEAQ come from the germline V gene. The CDR3 totals 16 residues. This CDR3 is CASSLGSGRSTDTQYF. CDR3 DNA sequence: TGTGCCAGCAGCTTAGGTAGCGGGAGAAGCACAGATACGCAGTATTTT.

This clonotype was seen only a few times. The V and J genes are TRBV12-3 or TRBV12-4 and TRBJ2-1; 8 bases are a match to TRBD2. The CDR3 contains 14 residues. V lost 10 bases, J lost 5 bases, and 10 bases stayed unmatched. CDR3 sequence reads: CATDPLLADNEQFF. The CDR3 region has the DNA TGTGCCACAGATCCACTACTAGCGGACAATGAGCAGTTCTTC.

The chain combines TRBV3-1 with TRBJ2-1; the D is unclear. The germline V and J ends were trimmed by 0 bases and 6 bases, with 12 bases remaining between them. The CDR3 extends over 15 amino acids. From germline, CDR1 is LGHDT and CDR2 YNNKEL (reference sequence). CDR3 sequence (DNA): TGTGCCAGCAGCCAAGATCGAAATAGGGTCAATGAGCAGTTCTTC. This translates into CASSQDRNRVNEQFF.

This chain connects TRBV24-1 to TRBJ2-1; TRBD1 matches at 12 bases. Germline CDR1 reads KGHDR; CDR2 reads SFDVKD. The CDR3 is 15 residues long. The J segment lost 7 bases and the V segment lost 3 bases, leaving 3 bases of the junction unmatched. This CDR3 reads CATSDGGQGANEQFF. Written as DNA, the CDR3 is TGTGCCACCAGTGATGGGGGACAGGGGGCGAATGAGCAGTTCTTC.